The 22 T cell receptor beta chains reported below all come from one sample, sequenced in a study of T cells in Graves' hyperthyroidism and ophthalmopathy. Authors of the study amplified TCR beta CDR3 regions from RNA transcripts. Primed by the HTBI set, a first-round RT-PCR was run on the TCR CDR3. TCRdb reprocessed the multiplex PCR reads with MiXCR, giving one entry per CDR3 protein. The sample has about 420,000 distinct CDR3 sequences; around 16% are singletons. Source material: blood. These receptors came from a woman aged 18 to 35 with Graves' hyperthyroidism.

This clonotype has at least ten counts. The chain combines TRBV6-5 with TRBJ2-5; tentatively, D is TRBD1 (6 bases). V dropped 2 bases and J dropped 5 bases, with 18 bases sitting between them. Germline V CDR1 and CDR2: MNHEY, SVGAGI. This CDR3 is 16 amino acids long. The DNA of the CDR3 is TGTGCCAGCAGTTACCCTCGCTCCCTTAGGGGGGAGACCCAGTACTTC. It specifies CASSYPRSLRGETQYF.

Many counts were recorded for this clonotype. This rearrangement joins TRBV30 to TRBJ2-4; no firm D call. The V end lost 0 bases, the J end lost 7 bases, and 7 bases lay between the germline ends. Germline CDR1 and CDR2: GTSNPN and SVGIG (reference sequence). The CDR3 covers 12 residues. The CDR3 is CAWSVQGNIQYF. CDR3 coding DNA: TGTGCCTGGAGTGTACAAGGGAACATTCAGTACTTC.

This clonotype has just a few counts. A much larger clonotype is one base distant, so this may be a read error. The rearrangement joins TRBV6-9 to TRBJ1-2; no clear D gene. V was clipped by 4 bases and J by 8 bases, with 23 bases between them. This CDR3 is 16 amino acids long. Per the germline V gene, CDR1 is MNHGY and CDR2 is SVAAGI. In DNA, the CDR3 is TGTGCCAGCAGTTCGCCCGCCGTAGGACGAGATGGCGGCTACACCTTC. Encoded protein: CASSSPAVGRDGGYTF.

In its sample, this clonotype was seen once. V usage is TRBV19 and J usage is TRBJ1-1; 8 bases agree with TRBD1. Trimming at V came to 3 bases and at J to 4 bases, leaving 7 bases not matched to a gene. The CDR3 is 15 amino acids. CDR1 is LNHDA and CDR2 is SQIVND in the germline V gene (reference sequence). The CDR3 here is CASSMAGQGGTEAFF. CDR3 coding DNA: TGTGCCAGTAGTATGGCCGGACAGGGAGGCACTGAAGCTTTCTTT.

This clonotype has at least ten counts. V and J are TRBV28 and TRBJ2-3; the D gene is possibly TRBD1 (6 bases). Germline V gene lookup returns CDR1 MDHEN and CDR2 SYDVKM. The V end was cut by 3 bases, the J end by 9 bases, with 16 bases between. The CDR3 consists of 14 residues. CDR3 amino acids: CASSFSTGLGTQYF. The CDR3 DNA is TGTGCCAGCAGTTTTTCTACAGGGCTGGGGACGCAGTATTTT.

About this clonotype itself: At one of its ends the junction is not consistent with the germline gene, which may arise from a read error. The chain joins TRBV20-1 to TRBJ1-2; 8 bases match TRBD1. This CDR3 comprises 15 residues. Germline CDR1 reads DFQATT; CDR2 reads SNEGSKA (reference sequence). Here the CDR3 DNA reads TGCAGTGCTTCGGGAGGGTCAGGGGGCAACTCTGGCTACACCTTC. Its protein product is CSASGGSGGNSGYTF.

This clonotype was detected ten times or more. The DNA for the CDR3 is TGTGCCAGCAGTTACTCATCTACCCCTCTGACGGCCAATCAGCCCCAGCATTTT. Translated, it gives CASSYSSTPLTANQPQHF. V and J are TRBV6-5 and TRBJ1-5; D is uncertain. Germline CDR1 MNHEY, CDR2 SVGAGI. V gave up 0 bases and J gave up 3 bases, with 18 bases separating them. The CDR3 spans 18 residues.

The V call is TRBV2, the J call TRBJ2-6; 11 bases map to TRBD2. Germline V gene sequence: CDR1 SNHLY, CDR2 FYNNEI. V lost 6 bases and J lost 1; bases outside the gene matches: 5. CDR3 length: 17 residues. The CDR3 region is CASSPLAGGSGANVLTF. CDR3 DNA: TGTGCCAGCAGCCCTCTAGCGGGGGGTTCTGGGGCCAACGTCCTGACTTTC.

The rearrangement joins TRBV9 to TRBJ1-2; the match to TRBD1 covers 10 bases. V lost 2 bases, J lost 11 bases, and 12 bases stayed unmatched. Germline V CDR1 and CDR2: SGDLS, YYNGEE. The CDR3 is 15 amino acids. The CDR3 bases are TGTGCCAGCAGCGTGGGGCTGACAGGGGGCGCAAGGTACACCTTC. Translation: CASSVGLTGGARYTF.

The table lists this clonotype with many counts. CDR3 sequence (DNA): TGTGCCTGGAGCCGGGGGGGAAGTCAGCCCCAGCATTTT. It is translated as CAWSRGGSQPQHF. V is TRBV30 and J is TRBJ1-5, with a tentative D call TRBD1 (5 bases). Germline lookup yields CDR1 GTSNPN and CDR2 SVGIG (reference sequence). The CDR3 extends over 13 amino acids. V was trimmed by 3 bases and J by 6 bases, leaving 12 bases between them.

This clonotype was counted a few times. The V and J genes are TRBV19 and TRBJ1-4; tentative D call: TRBD1 (6 bases). The CDR3 runs to 15 residues. Looked up from germline, CDR1 is LNHDA and CDR2 is SQIVND (reference sequence). Trimming cost V 6 bases and J 7 bases, with 18 bases left between them. CDR3 coding DNA: TGTGCCAGTAGCCGAGCTCAGGGGCAGGGTGAAAAACTGTTTTTT. Protein: CASSRAQGQGEKLFF.

At least ten counts were recorded for this clonotype. The chain is built from TRBV30 and TRBJ2-1; TRBD1 matches at 10 bases. Losses at the gene ends were 5 bases for V and 12 bases for J; bases not matched to a gene: 13. This CDR3 region has 14 residues. Per germline, CDR1 GTSNPN and CDR2 SVGIG (reference sequence). The CDR3 loop is CAWHGTGVPRGQFF. Here the CDR3 DNA reads TGTGCCTGGCATGGGACAGGGGTCCCCCGAGGGCAGTTCTTC.

The sample holds a few counts of this clonotype. This rearrangement joins TRBV7-2 to TRBJ2-2; 9 bases fit TRBD1. V shed 8 bases, J shed 5 bases, and the junction held 12 bases outside the gene matches. This CDR3 contains 16 residues. The germline CDR1 and CDR2 sequences are SGHTA and FQGNSA. CDR3 amino acids: CASGTYRGRGTGELFF. The DNA for the CDR3 is TGTGCCAGCGGGACCTACAGGGGGCGCGGAACCGGGGAGCTGTTTTTT.

This clonotype was seen ten or more times. The chain recombines TRBV6-1 with TRBJ2-7; D ambiguous. Per germline, CDR1 MNHNS and CDR2 SASEGT. This CDR3 is built from 13 residues. V was clipped by 5 bases and J by 5 bases, with 13 bases between them. CDR3 nucleotides: TGTGCCAGCAGTCCCGAAGCTAGGGACGAGCAGTACTTC. It specifies CASSPEARDEQYF.

This clonotype was picked up many times. The V call is TRBV28, the J call TRBJ2-1, with 7 positions matching TRBD2. Germline V gene lookup returns CDR1 MDHEN and CDR2 SYDVKM. The CDR3 is 17 residues long. With V trimmed by 6 bases and J by 0 bases, 11 bases remained unmatched. This chain's CDR3 is CASSPFLAASSYNEQFF. As DNA, the CDR3 is TGTGCCAGCAGCCCGTTCCTAGCGGCGTCCTCCTACAATGAGCAGTTCTTC.

This chain connects TRBV2 to TRBJ2-7; D may be TRBD1 (6 bases). V gave up 8 bases and J gave up 3 bases, with 17 bases separating them. CDR3 length: 14 residues. Germline-derived CDR1 and CDR2 are SNHLY and FYNNEI. CDR3 loop: CASAPRGELYEQYF. The CDR3 DNA is TGTGCCAGCGCCCCCAGGGGTGAGCTCTACGAGCAGTACTTC.

With regard to this clonotype: A much larger clonotype is one base distant, so this may be a read error. This chain links TRBV5-1 with TRBJ2-1; D call uncertain. This CDR3 spans 16 amino acids. V was shortened by 0 bases and J by 3 bases, with 13 bases between the two germline ends. Germline CDR1 reads SGHRS; CDR2 reads YFSETQ. In DNA, the CDR3 is TGCGCCAGCAGCTTGGAGCGCCTGGGCAGCTACAATGAGCAGTTCTTC. It translates to CASSLERLGSYNEQFF.

This clonotype was detected many times. The chain links TRBV28 to TRBJ1-5, with D unresolved. Per the germline V gene, CDR1 is MDHEN and CDR2 is SYDVKM. The CDR3 totals 16 residues. V lost 3 bases and J lost 2, with 14 bases in between. CDR3: CASSLETPAGNQPQHF. The DNA of the CDR3 is TGTGCCAGCAGTTTGGAGACTCCAGCTGGCAATCAGCCCCAGCATTTT.

A few counts support this clonotype. CDR3 protein: CASSLQGAQPDTQYF. The CDR3 DNA reads as TGTGCCAGCAGCCTACAGGGGGCGCAACCAGATACGCAGTATTTT. The chain is built from TRBV6-1 and TRBJ2-3, with TRBD1 matching 9 bases. Trimming cost V 6 bases and J 4 bases; bases outside gene matches: 8. The germline gives CDR1 MNHNS, CDR2 SASEGT. The CDR3 consists of 15 residues.

This clonotype was counted at least ten times. The chain combines TRBV11-1 with TRBJ2-1, with 13 bases identical to TRBD2. V lost 6 bases, J lost 6 bases, and 14 bases stayed unmatched. Germline CDR1 reads SGHAT; CDR2 reads FQDESV (reference sequence). The CDR3 is 18 amino acids. CDR3 coding DNA: TGTGCCAGCAGTCATTCGGGACTAGCGGGATCGTCCGGCAATGAGCAGTTCTTC. Translated, it gives CASSHSGLAGSSGNEQFF.

This clonotype was picked up many times. The genes are TRBV24-1 and TRBJ2-3, with 7 bases aligning to TRBD1. Looked up from germline, CDR1 is KGHDR and CDR2 is SFDVKD. The trim removed 3 bases at V and 4 bases at J, leaving 6 bases unmatched. CDR3 length equals 15 residues. The CDR3 region is CATSDRGQSPDTQYF. The CDR3 DNA reads as TGTGCCACCAGTGATCGGGGACAGAGCCCAGATACGCAGTATTTT.

This clonotype turned up a few times. The chain is built from TRBV5-1 and TRBJ2-7; the D gene could be TRBD1 or TRBD2 (6 bases each). The CDR3 spans 15 residues. Trimming left V 4 bases short and J 1 base short, with 15 bases between. The V gene's germline CDR1 is SGHRS and CDR2 YFSETQ. CDR3 residues: CASSIRGGGSYEQYF. The CDR3 nucleotides read TGCGCCAGCAGCATCCGAGGGGGAGGTTCCTACGAGCAGTACTTC.